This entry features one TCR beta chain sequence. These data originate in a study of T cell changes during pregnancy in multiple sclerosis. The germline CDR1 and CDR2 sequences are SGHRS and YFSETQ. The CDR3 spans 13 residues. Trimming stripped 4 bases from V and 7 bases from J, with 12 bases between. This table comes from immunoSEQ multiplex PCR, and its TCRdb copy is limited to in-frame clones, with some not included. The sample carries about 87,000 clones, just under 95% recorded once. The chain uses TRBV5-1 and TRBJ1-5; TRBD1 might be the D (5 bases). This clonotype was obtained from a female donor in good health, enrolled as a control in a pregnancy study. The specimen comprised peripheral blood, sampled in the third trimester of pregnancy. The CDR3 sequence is CASSPEGVQPQHF. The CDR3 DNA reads TGCGCCAGCAGCCCGGAAGGGGTCCAGCCCCAGCATTTT.